The 14 T cell receptor beta chains below all came from one sample that was sequenced in a study of OX40 agonist ivuxolimab in advanced cancers. Produced via immunoSEQ multiplex PCR; TCRdb's table is partial and in-frame only. The data hold about 65,000 clones, with over 80% observed a single time. The sample here was CD4+ or CD8+ T cells sorted from blood, taken in a trial of the OX40 agonist ivuxolimab. Receptors originate from an adult with an advanced solid tumor such as melanoma, head and neck, liver or kidney cancer.

The rearrangement joins TRBV7-9 to TRBJ2-2; the D gene is possibly TRBD1 (6 bases). This CDR3 is 16 amino acids long. From germline, CDR1 is SEHNR and CDR2 FQNEAQ (reference sequence). V lost 6 bases to trimming and J lost 5 bases, with 19 bases between them. The CDR3, as DNA: TGTGCCAGCAGTTTCAACACCGGGACACCTACCGGGGAGCTGTTTTTT. The encoded protein is CASSFNTGTPTGELFF.

This chain links TRBV7-3 with TRBJ2-7; TRBD1 agrees at 7 bases. The CDR3 loop spans 14 amino acids. From germline, CDR1 is SGHTA and CDR2 FQGTGA. V lost 2 bases to trimming and J lost 7 bases; unmatched junction nucleotides: 8. DNA of the CDR3: TGTGCCAGCAGCTTAGGAGACAGGGCTGATGAGCAGTACTTC. Translated, it gives CASSLGDRADEQYF.

This chain connects TRBV29-1 to TRBJ2-5; D is undetermined. V lost 3 bases to trimming and J lost 3 bases, with 11 bases between them. The CDR3 is 13 residues long. Looked up from germline, CDR1 is SQVTM and CDR2 is ANQGSEA. The CDR3 DNA reads TGCAGCGTTGAGCATGGCGGAGAAGAGACCCAGTACTTC. Protein: CSVEHGGEETQYF.

J is TRBJ1-5 and V is TRBV30; TRBD1 aligns across 9 bases. This CDR3 comprises 16 residues. The germline V gene has CDR1 GTSNPN and CDR2 SVGIG (reference sequence). V shed 1 base, J shed 0 bases, and the junction held 4 bases outside the gene matches. The CDR3 sequence: CAWSEWTGDSNQPQHF. The CDR3 nucleotides read TGTGCCTGGAGTGAATGGACAGGGGATAGCAATCAGCCCCAGCATTTT.

The V call is TRBV6-1, the J call TRBJ1-6, with D possibly matching TRBD1 (5 bases). Per the germline V gene, CDR1 is MNHNS and CDR2 is SASEGT. The V end lost 2 bases, the J end lost 6 bases, and 14 bases lay between the germline ends. The CDR3 loop spans 16 amino acids. The DNA of the CDR3 is TGTGCCAGCAGTGAATTCTCGCAGGGTAGTAATTCACCCCTCCACTTT. This translates into CASSEFSQGSNSPLHF.

The chain recombines TRBV5-4 with TRBJ2-3; D possibly corresponds to TRBD2 (5 bases). Germline CDR1 reads SGHNT; CDR2 reads YYREEE (reference sequence). The ends were cut back, 0 bases at V and 1 base at J, with 12 bases in the middle. The CDR3 is 16 residues long. CDR3 DNA: TGTGCCAGCAGCTTGGAGGGCACAGCGGGCACAGATACGCAGTATTTT. Translation gives CASSLEGTAGTDTQYF.

The V gene is TRBV6-6, the J gene TRBJ1-2; D is perhaps TRBD1 (6 bases). The CDR3 consists of 13 residues. Germline V lookup: CDR1 MNHNY, CDR2 SVGAGI (reference sequence). V was trimmed by 7 bases and J by 0 bases, leaving 9 bases between them. The CDR3 spells CASINRANYGYTF. The DNA for the CDR3 is TGTGCCAGCATCAACAGGGCTAACTATGGCTACACCTTC.

The genes are TRBV18 and TRBJ1-4; TRBD1 might be the D (5 bases). Looked up from germline, CDR1 is KGHSH and CDR2 is LQKENI. V was clipped by 3 bases and J by 0 bases, with 8 bases between them. This CDR3 has 15 residues. As DNA, the CDR3 is TGTGCCAGCTCACCGCCAGGGCCAACTAATGAAAAACTGTTTTTT. Its protein is CASSPPGPTNEKLFF. Full variable domain (outside the CDR3, taken from reference TRBV18 and TRBJ1-4): NAGVMQNPRHLVRRRGQEARLRCSPMKGHSHVYWYRQLPEEGLKFMVYLQKENIIDESGMPKERFSAEFPKEGPSILRIQQVVRGDSAAYFCASSPPGPTNEKLFFGSGTQLSVL.

CDR3 sequence (DNA): TGTGCCAGCAGCGTAGAAGGGACAGGGGACAGCACAGATACGCAGTATTTT. Its translation: CASSVEGTGDSTDTQYF. J is TRBJ2-3 and V is TRBV9; 10 positions agree with TRBD1. Trimming removed 0 bases from V and 0 bases from J; junction bases left unmatched: 4. The CDR3 length is 17 residues. Germline CDR1 SGDLS, CDR2 YYNGEE.

The genes are TRBV4-3 and TRBJ2-3, with 11 nucleotides matching TRBD1. This CDR3 is built from 16 residues. Germline CDR1 reads LGHNA; CDR2 reads YSLEER. Trimming at V came to 1 base and at J to 6 bases, leaving 6 bases not matched to a gene. The CDR3 DNA sequence: TGCGCCAGCAGCCAAGGGGTGGGACAGGGGGTGGATACGCAGTATTTT. Protein: CASSQGVGQGVDTQYF.

The chain is built from TRBV21-1 and TRBJ1-5. TRBV21-1 is a pseudogene locus. The CDR3 sequence is 15 residues long. The CDR3 protein is CASSKDVRVSQPQHF. The CDR3 nucleotides are TGTGCCAGCAGCAAAGACGTGCGCGTTTCGCAGCCCCAGCATTTT.

The chain has TRBV10-3 and TRBJ1-1; a possible D gene is TRBD1 (6 bases). V was cut by 5 bases and J by 1 base, with 11 bases left in between. CDR3 length: 14 amino acids. The germline V gene encodes CDR1 ENHRY and CDR2 SYGVKD. CDR3 protein: CAISRQERNTEAFF. DNA of the CDR3: TGTGCCATCAGTAGACAGGAGAGGAACACTGAAGCTTTCTTT.

The CDR3 region is CASSLKGEQFF. Written as DNA, the CDR3 is TGTGCCAGCAGCTTAAAGGGAGAGCAGTTCTTC. The chain combines TRBV6-1 with TRBJ2-1; D ambiguous. V was pared by 6 bases and J by 10 bases, with 10 bases between. CDR1 is MNHNS and CDR2 is SASEGT in the germline V gene. The CDR3 extends over 11 amino acids.

This clone was detected once. In DNA, the CDR3 is TGTGCCAGCAGTAAAGAACAGGGGGGACTAGCGGGTCTCTCCTACGAGCAGTACTTC. The encoded protein is CASSKEQGGLAGLSYEQYF. This chain joins TRBV2 and TRBJ2-7; 12 bases fit TRBD2. This CDR3 has 19 amino acids. Germline V gives CDR1 SNHLY, CDR2 FYNNEI. The trim removed 5 bases at V and 0 bases at J, leaving 14 bases unmatched.